A single sample is the source of the 17 T cell receptor beta chains below, sequenced in a study of T cells expressing NK-cell markers. TCRdb reprocessed the 5' RACE reads and reports one entry per CDR3 protein, with no DNA. Its clone listing holds 400,000 to 550,000 distinct CDR3 sequences. Sequencing was done on a sample of blood T cells: a sorted CD56 or NKG2C T cell subset, CD4+ or CD8+ T cells, or bulk PBMC T cells (not recorded which). The receptors stem from a woman between 18 and 70 years old in good health.

The rearrangement uses TRBV2 and TRBJ1-2; TCRdb proposes TRBD1, but this gene call is untestable without DNA. This CDR3 is 15 amino acids long. Germline CDR1 is SNHLY and CDR2 is FYNNEI. The CDR3: CASSERPRTGTGYTF. Looking up the rest from reference TRBV2 and TRBJ1-2 gives the full variable domain: EPEVTQTPSHQVTQMGQEVILRCVPISNHLYFYWYRQILGQKVEFLVSFYNNEISEKSEIFDDQFSVERPDGSNFTLKIRSTKLEDSAMYFCASSERPRTGTGYTFGSGTRLTVV.

The chain combines TRBV29-1 with TRBJ1-4. CDR3 size: 12 residues. Germline loops: CDR1 SQVTM, CDR2 ANQGSEA. The CDR3 sequence: CSVASNNEKLFF.

The gene calls are TRBV5-6 and TRBJ1-1; as DNA is missing, the TRBD1 call by TCRdb cannot be tested. Looked up from germline, CDR1 is SGHDT and CDR2 is YYEEEE. The CDR3 runs to 15 residues. CDR3 protein: CASSHDRGRNTEAFF.

The genes are TRBV7-8 and TRBJ2-1. Germline CDR1 SGHVS, CDR2 FQNEAQ. This CDR3 region has 17 residues. The chain's CDR3 is CASSSNFRGSSYNEQFF.

The chain uses TRBV19 and TRBJ1-1. CDR1 and CDR2 from the germline V gene are LNHDA and SQIVND (reference sequence). The CDR3 spans 14 residues. The CDR3: CASSISPANTEAFF.

The V call is TRBV28, the J call TRBJ2-7; TCRdb's D call of TRBD2 is untestable without DNA. CDR1 is MDHEN and CDR2 is SYDVKM in the germline V gene. The CDR3 covers 15 residues. This CDR3 reads CASSPTSGPFYEQYF.

The chain employs TRBV28 and TRBJ1-4; TCRdb designates TRBD1, a call that cannot be tested without DNA. The CDR3 sequence is 16 residues long. Germline V lookup: CDR1 MDHEN, CDR2 SYDVKM. CDR3 region: CASSLKGAATNEKLFF. Full variable domain (missing parts from reference TRBV28 and TRBJ1-4): DVKVTQSSRYLVKRTGEKVFLECVQDMDHENMFWYRQDPGLGLRLIYFSYDVKMKEKGDIPEGYSVSREKKERFSLILESASTNQTSMYLCASSLKGAATNEKLFFGSGTQLSVL.

The J gene is TRBJ1-2, the V gene TRBV5-1; TCRdb reports TRBD1, a call that lacks DNA to check it against. The CDR3 spans 15 residues. Germline V gene data show CDR1 as SGHRS and CDR2 as YFSETQ. The chain's CDR3 is CASSPGTEGIYGYTF.

V gene TRBV7-6 combines with J gene TRBJ2-3. The CDR3 runs 13 residues. CDR1 and CDR2 from the germline V gene are SGHVS and FNYEAQ. CDR3 sequence reads: CASSLIGPDTQYF. Full variable domain (remainder filled in from reference TRBV7-6 and TRBJ2-3): GAGVSQSPRYKVTKRGQDVALRCDPISGHVSLYWYRQALGQGPEFLTYFNYEAQQDKSGLPNDRFSAERPEGSISTLTIQRTEQRDSAMYRCASSLIGPDTQYFGPGTRLTVL.

V and J are TRBV20-1 and TRBJ2-4; the TCRdb call, TRBD1, lacks DNA for checking. The germline V gene has CDR1 DFQATT and CDR2 SNEGSKA (reference sequence). The CDR3 extends over 11 amino acids. This CDR3 reads CSAPGVNIQYF.

The CDR3 sequence is CASSLRQGPEAFF. The rearrangement links TRBV5-4 to TRBJ1-1. Germline V gene sequence: CDR1 SGHNT, CDR2 YYREEE (reference sequence). This CDR3 has 13 amino acids. The complete variable domain, with remaining parts taken from reference TRBV5-4 and TRBJ1-1, reads ETGVTQSPTHLIKTRGQQVTLRCSSQSGHNTVSWYQQALGQGPQFIFQYYREEENGRGNFPPRFSGLQFPNYSSELNVNALELDDSALYLCASSLRQGPEAFFGQGTRLTVV.

The chain recombines TRBV4-1 with TRBJ1-5; TCRdb's assignment of TRBD1 cannot be checked, as there is no DNA. The V gene's germline CDR1 is MGHRA and CDR2 YSYEKL. The CDR3 is 16 amino acids. This CDR3 is CASSQEGWGDNQPQHF.

The chain combines TRBV7-2 with TRBJ1-6. Germline loops: CDR1 SGHTA, CDR2 FQGNSA. The CDR3 spans 12 residues. CDR3 sequence reads: CASSLHHSPLHF.

The rearrangement links TRBV20-1 to TRBJ1-5. This CDR3 has 16 amino acids. Germline values: CDR1 DFQATT, CDR2 SNEGSKA (reference sequence). Here the CDR3 reads CSARDGSLHSNQPQHF.

The V and J genes are TRBV10-3 and TRBJ2-3; TCRdb lists TRBD1, though no DNA is available to test this call. This CDR3 has 15 residues. Germline loops: CDR1 ENHRY, CDR2 SYGVKD. The CDR3 loop reads CAISDPGAHTDTQYF.

The chain recombines TRBV10-3 with TRBJ1-2. The CDR3 is 17 amino acids. CDR1 is ENHRY, CDR2 SYGVKD, per germline. CDR3 sequence reads: CAISDVRDLHTNYGYTF.

The V call is TRBV28, the J call TRBJ2-7; TCRdb lists TRBD1, though no DNA is available to test this call. Germline V lookup: CDR1 MDHEN, CDR2 SYDVKM. The CDR3 covers 14 residues. This CDR3 is CASSEPGQPYEQYF. Based on the CDR3 plus reference TRBV28 and TRBJ2-7, the full variable domain is DVKVTQSSRYLVKRTGEKVFLECVQDMDHENMFWYRQDPGLGLRLIYFSYDVKMKEKGDIPEGYSVSREKKERFSLILESASTNQTSMYLCASSEPGQPYEQYFGPGTRLTVT.